The 19 T cell receptor beta chains below come from one sample, sequenced in a study of sequential checkpoint blockade in melanoma. The treatment was: randomized to nivolumab then ipilimumab (arm A) or the reverse (arm B). This table comes from immunoSEQ multiplex PCR, and its TCRdb copy is limited to in-frame clones, with some not included. Seen here are around 5,000 clones, about 80% observed once, and the top ten hold roughly half. The specimen comprised CD8+ T cells sorted from blood (inferred from file names), sampled from a patient given nivolumab and ipilimumab in sequence. Receptor source: a human patient with melanoma. Some clones in this sample may be carry-over from other donors' samples.

J is TRBJ1-1 and V is TRBV9; TRBD1 agrees at 10 bases. Germline V gene data show CDR1 as SGDLS and CDR2 as YYNGEE. The CDR3 contains 15 residues. V gave up 4 bases and J gave up 1 base; unmatched junction bases: 4. The CDR3 spells CASSIGTGANTEAFF. The CDR3 bases are TGTGCCAGCAGCATAGGGACAGGGGCGAACACTGAAGCTTTCTTT.

The chain is built from TRBV7-6 and TRBJ2-2, with 8 bases fitting TRBD2. The CDR3 length is 16 residues. V was clipped by 1 base and J by 7 bases; unmatched bases: 8. Germline-derived CDR1 and CDR2 are SGHVS and FNYEAQ. In DNA, the CDR3 is TGTGCCAGCAGCTTAGTAAGACGGGGGGGCCGCGGGGAGCTGTTTTTT. This translates into CASSLVRRGGRGELFF.

The V and J genes are TRBV28 and TRBJ2-1; tentative D call: TRBD2 (5 bases). The CDR3 is 13 residues long. The ends were cut back, 7 bases at V and 8 bases at J, with 15 bases in the middle. The germline V gene has CDR1 MDHEN and CDR2 SYDVKM. CDR3 DNA: TGTGCCAGCACCCGGGGAAGGACGGATGAGCAGTTCTTC. It specifies CASTRGRTDEQFF.

The chain carries TRBV4-1 and TRBJ2-7, with 9 bases aligning to TRBD1. Germline V lookup: CDR1 MGHRA, CDR2 YSYEKL. J was trimmed by 4 bases and V by 4 bases; bases with no gene match: 5. The CDR3 runs to 14 residues. CDR3 loop: CASSLQGAGYEQYF. CDR3 nucleotides: TGCGCCAGCAGCCTACAGGGGGCGGGATACGAGCAGTACTTC.

J is TRBJ1-1 and V is TRBV7-2; 8 nucleotides align to TRBD1. This CDR3 has 14 residues. After removal of 3 bases from V and 1 base from J, the junction contained 1 base not matched to a gene. CDR1 SGHTA and CDR2 FQGNSA come from the germline V gene. For the CDR3, the DNA is TGTGCCAGCAGCTTCGGGACAGGGAACACTGAAGCTTTCTTT. Translating it yields CASSFGTGNTEAFF.

The rearrangement links TRBV4-3 to TRBJ1-2, with D uncertain. The V end was cut by 3 bases, the J end by 1 base, with 15 bases between. CDR3 length equals 16 residues. CDR1 and CDR2 (germline): LGHNA, YSLEER. For the CDR3, the DNA is TGCGCCAGCAGCCAGGGCCGGAACACGATTAACTATGGCTACACCTTC. Its translation is CASSQGRNTINYGYTF.

A few counts support this clone. The chain employs TRBV13 and TRBJ1-1; 7 bases are a match to TRBD1. The CDR3 extends over 14 amino acids. Trimming took 5 bases from V and 2 from J; bases not matched to a gene: 5. Germline V gene data show CDR1 as PRHDT and CDR2 as FYEKMQ (reference sequence). The CDR3 loop reads CASSLRQGNTEAFF. In DNA, the CDR3 is TGTGCCAGCAGCCTCCGACAGGGTAACACTGAAGCTTTCTTT.

V and J are TRBV7-9 and TRBJ2-5; 8 bases align to TRBD2. The J segment lost 5 bases and the V segment lost 5 bases, leaving 13 bases of the junction unmatched. Germline V CDR1 and CDR2: SEHNR, FQNEAQ (reference sequence). CDR3 length: 16 amino acids. The CDR3 sequence: CASSASLRGDSETQYF. The CDR3 nucleotides read TGTGCCAGCAGCGCCTCCCTGCGGGGGGACTCGGAGACCCAGTACTTC.

The chain links TRBV29-1 to TRBJ2-6, with 9 bases lining up with TRBD1. Germline-derived CDR1 and CDR2 are SQVTM and ANQGSEA. This CDR3 spans 15 amino acids. Trimming took 6 bases from V and 0 from J; bases not matched to a gene: 3. The CDR3 nucleotides are TGCAGCGTCACAGGGGGCCCCTCTGGGGCCAACGTCCTGACTTTC. It specifies CSVTGGPSGANVLTF.

This chain links TRBV6-1 with TRBJ1-5; D gene uncertain. Looked up from germline, CDR1 is MNHNS and CDR2 is SASEGT. The CDR3 spans 12 residues. V shed 8 bases and J shed 4 bases, with 9 bases lying between them. The DNA of the CDR3 is TGTGCCAGCCCGTCGGGGAATCAGCCCCAGCATTTT. Protein sequence: CASPSGNQPQHF.

This clone has only a few counts. CDR3 in amino acids: CASSFRDWGDYEQYF. CDR3 in DNA: TGTGCCAGCAGCTTTCGGGACTGGGGGGACTACGAGCAGTACTTC. The chain is built from TRBV7-6 and TRBJ2-7; tentative D call: TRBD2 (6 bases). Germline lookup yields CDR1 SGHVS and CDR2 FNYEAQ. The CDR3 extends over 15 amino acids. V shed 3 bases and J shed 3 bases, with 15 bases lying between them.

This chain uses TRBV5-6 with TRBJ1-5; a weak D match, TRBD1 (6 bases). The length of the CDR3 is 15 residues. The germline V gene encodes CDR1 SGHDT and CDR2 YYEEEE. Trimming took off 0 bases at V and 7 bases at J, with 14 bases between the two ends. The CDR3 DNA reads TGTGCCAGCAGCTTGGGCCCAGGGGTCGGGCAGCCCCAGCATTTT. Translating gives CASSLGPGVGQPQHF.

This clone occurred once. The chain carries TRBV21-1 and TRBJ1-1; no DNA check was done on the table's D call, TRBD1. TRBV21-1 is termed a pseudogene. The CDR3 consists of 13 residues. The CDR3 region is CARHQGAMAEAFF. Here the CDR3 DNA reads TGTGCCAGGCATCAGGGGGCCATGGCTGAAGCTTTCTTT.

V is TRBV7-9 and J is TRBJ1-2; 7 positions agree with TRBD1. V trimming: 6 bases; J trimming: 6 bases; junction bases outside the gene matches: 10. The length of the CDR3 is 14 residues. Looked up from germline, CDR1 is SEHNR and CDR2 is FQNEAQ (reference sequence). Here the CDR3 DNA reads TGTGCCAGCAGACAGATACAGGGGCTTCATGGCTACACCTTC. It is translated as CASRQIQGLHGYTF.

In its sample, this clone was seen a few times. The rearrangement joins TRBV7-2 to TRBJ2-3; perhaps TRBD1 as D (8 bases). With 5 bases removed from V and 3 bases from J, the gap between germline ends came to 15 bases. There are 15 residues in the CDR3. Looked up from germline, CDR1 is SGHTA and CDR2 is FQGNSA. The CDR3 protein is CASSLTGGATDTQYF. The CDR3 DNA sequence: TGTGCCAGCAGCCTAACAGGGGGGGCGACAGATACGCAGTATTTT.

This chain uses TRBV29-1 with TRBJ2-7, with 9 bases matching TRBD1. The CDR3 is 14 residues long. V lost 1 base and J lost 3; bases outside the gene matches: 4. Germline V gene data show CDR1 as SQVTM and CDR2 as ANQGSEA. The CDR3 spells CSVEGGTGLYEQYF. CDR3 nucleotides: TGCAGCGTTGAAGGTGGGACAGGGCTCTACGAGCAGTACTTC.

The genes are TRBV6-5 and TRBJ2-1; TRBD1 might be the D (6 bases). Germline-derived CDR1 and CDR2 are MNHEY and SVGAGI. The V and J ends lost 6 bases and 3 bases respectively, with 15 bases between them. The CDR3 loop spans 15 amino acids. The CDR3 bases are TGTGCCAGCAGGAGTCAACAGGGAAACTACAATGAGCAGTTCTTC. It specifies CASRSQQGNYNEQFF.

This chain links TRBV5-6 with TRBJ1-5; 7 bases fit TRBD1. V lost 0 bases, J lost 6 bases, and 6 bases stayed unmatched. This CDR3 has 15 residues. CDR1 is SGHDT and CDR2 is YYEEEE in the germline V gene. The CDR3 nucleotides read TGTGCCAGCAGCTTGGCCGACAGGGTTGGTCAGCCCCAGCATTTT. Translation gives CASSLADRVGQPQHF.

This clone was detected only once. The J gene is TRBJ2-7, the V gene TRBV5-1; 8 bases map to TRBD1. J gave up 2 bases and V 3 bases, and 19 bases lay outside the gene matches. CDR1 and CDR2 from the germline V gene are SGHRS and YFSETQ. The CDR3 has 19 residues. The CDR3 sequence: CASSWGLTGGQGWTYEQYF. The CDR3 DNA sequence: TGCGCCAGCAGCTGGGGGTTAACAGGTGGACAGGGATGGACCTACGAGCAGTACTTC.